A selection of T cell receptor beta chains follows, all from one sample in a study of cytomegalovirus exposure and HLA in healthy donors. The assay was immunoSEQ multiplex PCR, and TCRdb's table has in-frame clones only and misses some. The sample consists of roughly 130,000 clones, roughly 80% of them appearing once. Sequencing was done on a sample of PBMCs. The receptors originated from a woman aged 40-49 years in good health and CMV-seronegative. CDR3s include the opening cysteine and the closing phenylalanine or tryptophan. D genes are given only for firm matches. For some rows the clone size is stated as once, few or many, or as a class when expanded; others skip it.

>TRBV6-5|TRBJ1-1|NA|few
CASSLEGGTEAFF
TGTGCCAGCAGTCTAGAGGGTGGCACTGAAGCTTTCTTT
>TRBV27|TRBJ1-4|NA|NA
CASSFTGTREKLFF
TGTGCCAGCAGTTTTACGGGGACAAGGGAAAAACTGTTTTTT
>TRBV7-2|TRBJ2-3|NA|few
CASSLARGDTQYF
TGTGCCAGCAGCTTAGCTCGGGGAGATACGCAGTATTTT
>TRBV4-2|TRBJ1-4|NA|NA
CASSLTRQYANEKLFF
TGTGCCAGCAGCCTTACTCGACAGTACGCTAATGAAAAACTGTTTTTT
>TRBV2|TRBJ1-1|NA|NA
CASSSFGRDEAFF
TGTGCCAGCAGCTCATTCGGGAGGGATGAAGCTTTCTTT
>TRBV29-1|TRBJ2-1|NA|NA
CSVEHRGNEQFF
TGCAGCGTTGAACATAGGGGCAATGAGCAGTTCTTC
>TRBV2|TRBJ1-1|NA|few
CATQTEVNTEAFF
TGTGCCACCCAGACAGAGGTGAACACTGAAGCTTTCTTT
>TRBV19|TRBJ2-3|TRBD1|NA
CASSTSQTGGVDTQYF
TGTGCCAGTAGTACCTCACAAACAGGGGGCGTAGATACGCAGTATTTT
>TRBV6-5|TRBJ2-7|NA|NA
CASSQGQSYEQYF
TGTGCCAGCAGTCAAGGACAGTCCTACGAGCAGTACTTC
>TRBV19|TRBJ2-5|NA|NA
CASSILGLKETQYF
TGTGCCAGTAGTATTCTCGGACTAAAGGAGACCCAGTACTTC
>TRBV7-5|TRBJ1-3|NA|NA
CARSFDRGLQGNTIYF
TGTGCCAGAAGCTTTGACAGGGGTTTGCAGGGAAACACCATATATTTT
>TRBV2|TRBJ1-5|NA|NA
CASGSGGPQHF
TGTGCCAGCGGAAGCGGGGGGCCCCAGCATTTT
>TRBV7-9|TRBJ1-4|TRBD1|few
CASSLVGRGDGKLFF
TGTGCCAGCAGCTTAGTTGGCAGGGGGGACGGAAAACTGTTTTTT
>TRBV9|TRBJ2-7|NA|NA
CASSVGPRTDGGNEQYF
TGTGCCAGCAGCGTAGGCCCCCGGACGGACGGCGGGAACGAGCAGTACTTC
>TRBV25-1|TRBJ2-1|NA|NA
CASSEELASNEQFF
TGTGCCAGCAGTGAGGAACTAGCCAGCAATGAGCAGTTCTTC
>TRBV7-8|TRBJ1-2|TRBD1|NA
CASSLAGQGNYGYTF
TGTGCCAGCAGCTTAGCTGGACAGGGGAACTATGGCTACACCTTC
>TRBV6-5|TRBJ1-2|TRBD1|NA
CASSYRTGYGYTF
TGTGCCAGCAGTTACAGGACAGGATATGGCTACACCTTC
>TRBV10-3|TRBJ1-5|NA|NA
CAISGGLDQPQHF
TGTGCCATCTCCGGAGGATTGGATCAGCCCCAGCATTTT
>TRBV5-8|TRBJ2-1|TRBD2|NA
CASSPSGRGDNEQFF
TGTGCCAGCAGCCCAAGCGGGAGGGGGGACAATGAGCAGTTCTTC
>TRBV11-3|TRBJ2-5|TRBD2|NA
CASSVRGGETQYF
TGTGCCAGCAGTGTACGGGGGGGAGAGACCCAGTACTTC
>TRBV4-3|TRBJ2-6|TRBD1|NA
CASSPTGPLSGANVLTF
TGCGCCAGCAGCCCGACAGGGCCCCTCTCTGGGGCCAACGTCCTGACTTTC
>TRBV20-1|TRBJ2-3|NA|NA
CSARQVDTQYF
TGCAGTGCTAGACAGGTAGATACGCAGTATTTT
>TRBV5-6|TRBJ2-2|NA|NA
CASSLASRTGELFF
TGTGCCAGCAGCTTGGCCTCCCGCACCGGGGAGCTGTTTTTT
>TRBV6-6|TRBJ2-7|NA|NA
CASSTRDLTYEQYF
TGTGCCAGCAGCACCCGGGATCTTACCTACGAGCAGTACTTC
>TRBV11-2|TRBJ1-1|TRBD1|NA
CAIRQGTEAFF
TGTGCCATCAGACAGGGAACTGAAGCTTTCTTT
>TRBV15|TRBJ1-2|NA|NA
CATSPHASPSRLNYGYTF
TGTGCCACCAGCCCCCACGCGTCTCCCTCCCGATTAAACTATGGCTACACCTTC
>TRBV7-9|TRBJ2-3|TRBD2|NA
CASSFRGGGTDTQYF
TGTGCCAGCAGCTTCCGGGGGGGCGGCACAGATACGCAGTATTTT
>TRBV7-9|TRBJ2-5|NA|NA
CASTLGWGPQETQYF
TGTGCCAGCACCTTAGGTTGGGGGCCCCAAGAGACCCAGTACTTC
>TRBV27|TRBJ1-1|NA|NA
CASSAYRARVLTEAFF
TGTGCCAGCAGTGCGTACAGGGCGAGGGTACTAACTGAAGCTTTCTTT
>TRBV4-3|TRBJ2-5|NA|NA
CASSQVQLRGTQYF
TGCGCCAGCAGCCAAGTTCAGCTGCGCGGGACCCAGTACTTC
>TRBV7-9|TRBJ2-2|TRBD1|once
CSSSSPRTGDTGELFF
TGTTCCAGCAGCTCTCCTAGGACAGGGGACACCGGGGAGCTGTTTTTT
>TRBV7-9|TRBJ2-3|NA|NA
CASSQVAVSTDTQYF
TGTGCCAGCAGCCAAGTGGCGGTGAGCACAGATACGCAGTATTTT
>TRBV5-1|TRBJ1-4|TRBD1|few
CASSRTGSGEKLFF
TGCGCCAGCAGCAGGACAGGGTCTGGTGAAAAACTGTTTTTT
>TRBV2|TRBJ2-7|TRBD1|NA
CASRLSGQGPYEQYF
TGTGCCAGCAGATTGTCGGGACAGGGGCCTTACGAGCAGTACTTC
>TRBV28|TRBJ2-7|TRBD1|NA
CASSSLGQGRIYEQYF
TGTGCCAGCAGTTCCCTGGGACAGGGAAGGATCTACGAGCAGTACTTC
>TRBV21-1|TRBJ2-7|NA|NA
CASSARLSDRGTYEQYF
TGTGCCAGCAGCGCCCGCCTTAGCGACAGGGGCACCTACGAGCAGTACTTC
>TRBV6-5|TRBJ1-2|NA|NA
CASSYGPKYGYTF
TGTGCCAGCAGTTATGGGCCCAAATATGGCTACACCTTC
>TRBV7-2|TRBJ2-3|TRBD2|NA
CASSHRLAADTQYF
TGTGCCAGCAGCCATCGACTAGCGGCAGATACGCAGTATTTT
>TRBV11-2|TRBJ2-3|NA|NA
CASSLDPGDTQYF
TGTGCCAGCAGCTTAGATCCGGGAGATACGCAGTATTTT
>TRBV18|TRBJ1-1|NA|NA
CASSPPQGIMNTEAFF
TGTGCCAGCTCACCGCCCCAGGGGATCATGAACACTGAAGCTTTCTTT
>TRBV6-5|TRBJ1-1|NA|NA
CASSRNTEAFF
TGTGCCAGCAGTCGGAACACTGAAGCTTTCTTT
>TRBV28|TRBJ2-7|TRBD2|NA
CASSEYGTSGINEQYF
TGTGCCAGCAGTGAGTACGGGACTAGCGGGATCAACGAGCAGTACTTC
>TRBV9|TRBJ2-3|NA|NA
CASREVGTAGWDTQYF
TGTGCCAGCAGGGAAGTGGGGACCGCGGGATGGGATACGCAGTATTTT
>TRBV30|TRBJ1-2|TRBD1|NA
CACRDSYGYTF
TGTGCCTGCCGGGACAGTTATGGCTACACCTTC
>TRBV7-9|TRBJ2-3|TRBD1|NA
CASSFGGRTGPDTQYF
TGTGCCAGCAGCTTTGGTGGGCGGACAGGGCCAGATACGCAGTATTTT
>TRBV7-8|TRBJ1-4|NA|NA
CASSRTSGRHEKLFF
TGTGCCAGCAGCCGAACATCCGGGAGGCATGAAAAACTGTTTTTT
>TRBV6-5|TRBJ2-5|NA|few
CASRQYRVDETQYF
TGTGCCAGCAGGCAATACAGGGTTGACGAGACCCAGTACTTC
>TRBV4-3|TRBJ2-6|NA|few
CASSQEPLRSSGANVLTF
TGCGCCAGCAGCCAAGAGCCCCTCCGCAGCTCTGGGGCCAACGTCCTGACTTTC
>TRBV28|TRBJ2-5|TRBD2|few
CASTPGREWETQYF
TGTGCCAGCACCCCAGGGCGGGAGTGGGAGACCCAGTACTTC
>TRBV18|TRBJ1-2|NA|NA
CASSPPEAGYGYTF
TGTGCCAGCTCACCTCCGGAAGCGGGGTATGGCTACACCTTC
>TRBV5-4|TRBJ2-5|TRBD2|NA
CASSLLAGRGEETQYF
TGTGCCAGCAGCTTGTTGGCCGGGAGGGGCGAAGAGACCCAGTACTTC
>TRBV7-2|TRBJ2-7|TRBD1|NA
CASSLEDRAEAEQYF
TGTGCCAGCAGCTTAGAAGACAGGGCGGAGGCCGAGCAGTACTTC
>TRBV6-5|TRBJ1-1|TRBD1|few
CASIGQGVAAFF
TGTGCCAGCATCGGGCAGGGGGTCGCAGCTTTCTTT
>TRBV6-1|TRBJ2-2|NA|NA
CASKESFGNTGELFF
TGTGCCAGCAAAGAGTCTTTCGGGAACACCGGGGAGCTGTTTTTT
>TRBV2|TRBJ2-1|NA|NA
CASVGGLGDYNEQFF
TGTGCCAGCGTCGGCGGGCTCGGGGACTACAATGAGCAGTTCTTC